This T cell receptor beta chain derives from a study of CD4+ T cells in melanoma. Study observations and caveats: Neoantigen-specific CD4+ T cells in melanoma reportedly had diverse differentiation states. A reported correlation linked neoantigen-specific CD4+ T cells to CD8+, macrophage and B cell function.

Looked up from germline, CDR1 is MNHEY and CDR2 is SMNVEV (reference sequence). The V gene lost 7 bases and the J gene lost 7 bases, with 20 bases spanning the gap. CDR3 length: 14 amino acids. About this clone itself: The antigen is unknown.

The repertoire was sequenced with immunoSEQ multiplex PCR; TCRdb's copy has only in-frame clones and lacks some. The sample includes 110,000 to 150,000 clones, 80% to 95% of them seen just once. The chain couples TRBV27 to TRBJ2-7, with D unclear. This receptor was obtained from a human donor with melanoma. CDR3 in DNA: TGTGCCAGCACCGCGAGAAGGCAGGTCGGGGAGCAGTACTTC. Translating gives CASTARRQVGEQYF.